The sequence of this T cell receptor (beta chain) was determined in a study of early T cells in non-severe SARS-CoV-2 infection. Study in general: Unsorted whole blood bulk RNA was sequenced, with unpaired chains.

Points from the study as a whole: Anti-spike CD8 specificities were favored by VDJdb matching, whose results missed private and CD4 specificities.

TCRdb redid the calling of the 5' RACE reads with MiXCR, one entry per CDR3 protein. The sample has about 77,000 distinct CDR3 sequences, less than 20% seen once. On this clonotype: Its antigen is as yet unknown.

Germline V CDR1 and CDR2: SGHDT, YYEEEE. V was pared by 4 bases and J by 5 bases, with 18 bases between. CDR3 length equals 16 residues. This TCR was sampled from an adult who was a healthcare worker with PCR-confirmed SARS-CoV-2 infection or an uninfected control (not recorded which). Sequences were obtained from whole blood. The J gene is TRBJ1-4, the V gene TRBV5-6; D gene unclear. CDR3 in DNA: TGTGCCAGCAGCAGATCCCGCAGGAGTTTCAATGAAAAACTGTTTTTT. It is translated as CASSRSRRSFNEKLFF.